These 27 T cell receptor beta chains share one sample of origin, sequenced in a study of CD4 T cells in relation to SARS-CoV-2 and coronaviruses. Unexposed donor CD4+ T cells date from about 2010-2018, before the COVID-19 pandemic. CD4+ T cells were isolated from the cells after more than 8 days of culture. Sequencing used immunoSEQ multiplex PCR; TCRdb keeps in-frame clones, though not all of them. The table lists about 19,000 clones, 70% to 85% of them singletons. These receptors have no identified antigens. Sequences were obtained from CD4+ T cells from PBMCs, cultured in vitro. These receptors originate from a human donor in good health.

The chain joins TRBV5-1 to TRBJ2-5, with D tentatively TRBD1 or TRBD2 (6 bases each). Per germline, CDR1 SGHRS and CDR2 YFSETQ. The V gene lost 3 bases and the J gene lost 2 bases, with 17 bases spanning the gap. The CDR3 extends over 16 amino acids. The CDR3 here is CASSWLGPGAQETQYF. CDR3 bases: TGCGCCAGCAGCTGGTTGGGGCCGGGGGCTCAAGAGACCCAGTACTTC.

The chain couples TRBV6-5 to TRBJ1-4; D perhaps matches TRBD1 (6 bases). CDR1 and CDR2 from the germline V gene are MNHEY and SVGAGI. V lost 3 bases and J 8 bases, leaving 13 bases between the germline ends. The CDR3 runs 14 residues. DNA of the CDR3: TGTGCCAGCAGTTATGGCGGGGGCACGGAAAAACTGTTTTTT. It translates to CASSYGGGTEKLFF.

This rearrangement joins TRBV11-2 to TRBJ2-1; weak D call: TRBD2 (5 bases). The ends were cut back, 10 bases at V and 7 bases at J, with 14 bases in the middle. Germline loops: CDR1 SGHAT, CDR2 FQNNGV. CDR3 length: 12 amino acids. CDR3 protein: CATRTDSNEQFF. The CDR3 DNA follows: TGTGCCACGCGGACTGACTCTAATGAGCAGTTCTTC.

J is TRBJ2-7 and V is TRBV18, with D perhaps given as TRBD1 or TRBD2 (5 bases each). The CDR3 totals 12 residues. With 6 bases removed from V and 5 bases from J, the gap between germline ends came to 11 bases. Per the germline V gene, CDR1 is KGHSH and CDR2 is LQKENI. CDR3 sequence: CASSLRGDEQYF. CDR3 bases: TGTGCCAGCTCTCTCAGAGGGGACGAGCAGTACTTC.

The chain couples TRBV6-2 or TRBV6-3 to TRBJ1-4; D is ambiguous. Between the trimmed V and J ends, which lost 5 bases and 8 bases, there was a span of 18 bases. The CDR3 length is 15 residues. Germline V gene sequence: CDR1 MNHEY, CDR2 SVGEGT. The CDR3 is CASSAFVTAAEKLFF. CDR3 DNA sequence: TGTGCCAGCAGTGCCTTTGTAACCGCGGCGGAAAAACTGTTTTTT.

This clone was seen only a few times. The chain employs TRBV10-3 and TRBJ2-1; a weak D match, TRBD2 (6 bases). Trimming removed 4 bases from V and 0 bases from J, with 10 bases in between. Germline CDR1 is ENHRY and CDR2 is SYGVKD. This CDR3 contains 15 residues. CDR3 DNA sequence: TGTGCCATCAGTGCGGCGGGACCCTCCTACAATGAGCAGTTCTTC. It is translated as CAISAAGPSYNEQFF.

The CDR3 DNA reads TGCGCCAGCAGCTCGGGGCCCTCGAACACTGAAGCTTTCTTT. Residues: CASSSGPSNTEAFF. The chain has TRBV5-1 and TRBJ1-1, with D possibly being TRBD1 (5 bases). Germline assignment: CDR1 SGHRS and CDR2 YFSETQ. The CDR3 runs to 14 residues. Trimming cost V 3 bases and J 1 base, with 10 bases left between them.

The CDR3 nucleotides are TGTGCCAGCCGATACGTCGACCCTCGGAATTCCTACGAGCAGTACTTC. It specifies CASRYVDPRNSYEQYF. This sequence joins TRBV6-7 and TRBJ2-7; unclear D gene. TRBV6-7 is designated an ORF whose function remains uncertain. The V gene lost 8 bases and the J gene lost 1 base, with 21 bases spanning the gap. The CDR3 is 16 residues long.

The CDR3 sequence is CASSEGVGPNYEQYF. The CDR3 region has the DNA TGTGCCAGCAGCGAAGGGGTCGGCCCAAACTACGAGCAGTACTTC. V usage is TRBV7-2 and J usage is TRBJ2-7, with D perhaps matching TRBD1 (5 bases). CDR3 length: 15 amino acids. The germline CDR1 and CDR2 sequences are SGHTA and FQGNSA. The V end lost 5 bases, the J end lost 3 bases, and 17 bases lay between the germline ends.

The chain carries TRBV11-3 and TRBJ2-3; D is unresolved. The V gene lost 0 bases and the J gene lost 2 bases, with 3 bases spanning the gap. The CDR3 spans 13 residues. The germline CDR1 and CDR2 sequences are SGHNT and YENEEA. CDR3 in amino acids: CASSLESTDTQYF. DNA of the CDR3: TGTGCCAGCAGCTTAGAGTCCACAGATACGCAGTATTTT.

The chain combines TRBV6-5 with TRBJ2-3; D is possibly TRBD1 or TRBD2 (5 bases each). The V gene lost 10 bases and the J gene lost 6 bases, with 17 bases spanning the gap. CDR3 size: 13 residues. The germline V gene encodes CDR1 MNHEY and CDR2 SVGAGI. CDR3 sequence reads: CAITKMGDDTQYF. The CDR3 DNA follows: TGTGCCATTACTAAAATGGGGGACGATACGCAGTATTTT.

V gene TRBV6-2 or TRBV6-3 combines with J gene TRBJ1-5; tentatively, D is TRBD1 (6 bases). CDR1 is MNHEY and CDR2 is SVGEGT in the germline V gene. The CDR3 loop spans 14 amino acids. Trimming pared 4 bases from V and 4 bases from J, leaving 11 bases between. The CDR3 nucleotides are TGTGCCAGCAGTTCACAGGGAAGAAATCAGCCCCAGCATTTT. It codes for CASSSQGRNQPQHF.

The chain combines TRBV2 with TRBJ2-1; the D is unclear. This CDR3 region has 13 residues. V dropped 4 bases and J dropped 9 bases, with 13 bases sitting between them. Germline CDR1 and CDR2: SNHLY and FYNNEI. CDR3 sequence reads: CASSGELYGEQFF. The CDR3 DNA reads TGTGCCAGCAGTGGGGAACTCTACGGTGAGCAGTTCTTC.

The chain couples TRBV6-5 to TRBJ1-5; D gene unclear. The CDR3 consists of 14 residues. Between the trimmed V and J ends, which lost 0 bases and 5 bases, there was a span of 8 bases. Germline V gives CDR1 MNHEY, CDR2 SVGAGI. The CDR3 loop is CASSYSREDQPQHF. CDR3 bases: TGTGCCAGCAGTTACTCGAGGGAGGATCAGCCCCAGCATTTT.

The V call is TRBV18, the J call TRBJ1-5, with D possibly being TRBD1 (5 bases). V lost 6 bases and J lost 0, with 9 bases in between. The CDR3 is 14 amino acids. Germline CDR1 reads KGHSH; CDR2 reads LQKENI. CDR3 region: CASSTEYSNQPQHF. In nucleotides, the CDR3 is TGTGCCAGCTCGACAGAATATAGCAATCAGCCCCAGCATTTT.

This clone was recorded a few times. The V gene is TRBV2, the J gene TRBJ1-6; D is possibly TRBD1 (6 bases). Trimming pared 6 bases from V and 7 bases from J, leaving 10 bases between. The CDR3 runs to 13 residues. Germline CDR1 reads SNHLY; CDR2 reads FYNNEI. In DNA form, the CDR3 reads TGTGCCAGCAGCCTCGACAGGAATTCACCCCTCCACTTT. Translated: CASSLDRNSPLHF.

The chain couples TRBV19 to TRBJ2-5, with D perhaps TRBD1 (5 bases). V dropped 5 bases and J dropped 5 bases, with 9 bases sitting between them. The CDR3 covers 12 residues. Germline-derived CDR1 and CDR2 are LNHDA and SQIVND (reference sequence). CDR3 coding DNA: TGTGCCAGTAGTGGGGCCCGCGAGACCCAGTACTTC. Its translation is CASSGARETQYF.

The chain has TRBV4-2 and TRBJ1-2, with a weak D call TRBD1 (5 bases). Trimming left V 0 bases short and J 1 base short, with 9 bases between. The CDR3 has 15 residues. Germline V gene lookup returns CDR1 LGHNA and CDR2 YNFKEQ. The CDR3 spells CASSQEGDGNYGYTF. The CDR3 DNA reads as TGTGCCAGCAGCCAAGAGGGGGACGGTAACTATGGCTACACCTTC.

The chain's CDR3 is CASSQDGAKETQYF. In DNA form, the CDR3 reads TGTGCCAGCAGCCAAGACGGGGCTAAAGAGACCCAGTACTTC. The chain has TRBV3-1 (or the pseudogene TRBV3-2) and TRBJ2-5; the D call may be TRBD1 or TRBD2 (5 bases each). The V gene lost 0 bases and the J gene lost 3 bases, with 8 bases spanning the gap. The length of the CDR3 is 14 residues. CDR1 and CDR2 from the germline V gene are LGHDT and YNNKEL (reference sequence).

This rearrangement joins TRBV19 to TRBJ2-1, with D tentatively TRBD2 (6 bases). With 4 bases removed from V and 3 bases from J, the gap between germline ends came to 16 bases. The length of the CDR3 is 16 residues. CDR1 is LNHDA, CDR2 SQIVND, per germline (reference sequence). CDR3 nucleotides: TGTGCCAGTAGTAGGCAAACTAGCCCCAACTACAATGAGCAGTTCTTC. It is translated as CASSRQTSPNYNEQFF.

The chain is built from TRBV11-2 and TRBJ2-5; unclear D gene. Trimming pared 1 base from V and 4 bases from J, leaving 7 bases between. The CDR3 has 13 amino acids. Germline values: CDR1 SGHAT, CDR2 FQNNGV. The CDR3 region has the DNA TGTGCCAGCAGCTTAGCTGCGGTAGAGACCCAGTACTTC. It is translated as CASSLAAVETQYF.

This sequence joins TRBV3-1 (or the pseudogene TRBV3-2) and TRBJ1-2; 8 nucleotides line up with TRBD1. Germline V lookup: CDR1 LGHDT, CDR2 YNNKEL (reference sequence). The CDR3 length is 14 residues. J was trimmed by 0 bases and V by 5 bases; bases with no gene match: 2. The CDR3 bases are TGTGCCAGCAGCTTACAGGGGGCTAACTATGGCTACACCTTC. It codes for CASSLQGANYGYTF.

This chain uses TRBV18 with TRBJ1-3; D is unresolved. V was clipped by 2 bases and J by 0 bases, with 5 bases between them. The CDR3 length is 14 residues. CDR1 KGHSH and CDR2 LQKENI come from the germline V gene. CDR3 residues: CASSPASSGNTIYF. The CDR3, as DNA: TGTGCCAGCTCACCAGCTAGCTCTGGAAACACCATATATTTT.

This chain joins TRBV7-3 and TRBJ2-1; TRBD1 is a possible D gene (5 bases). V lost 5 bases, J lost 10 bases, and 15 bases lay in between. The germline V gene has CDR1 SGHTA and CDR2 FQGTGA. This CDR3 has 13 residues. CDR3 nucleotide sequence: TGTGCCAGCAGCCTCCAGGGAATGGGGGAGCAGTTCTTC. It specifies CASSLQGMGEQFF. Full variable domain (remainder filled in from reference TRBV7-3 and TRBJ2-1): GAGVSQTPSNKVTEKGKYVELRCDPISGHTALYWYRQSLGQGPEFLIYFQGTGAADDSGLPNDRFFAVRPEGSVSTLKIQRTERGDSAVYLCASSLQGMGEQFFGPGTRLTVL.

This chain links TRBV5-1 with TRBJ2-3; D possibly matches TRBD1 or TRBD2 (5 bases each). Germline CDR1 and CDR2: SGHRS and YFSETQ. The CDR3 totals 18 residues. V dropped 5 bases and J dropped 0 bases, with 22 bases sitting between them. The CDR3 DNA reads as TGCGCCAGCAGGGGTCGGTTTTCCGGGACGGTAAGCACAGATACGCAGTATTTT. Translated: CASRGRFSGTVSTDTQYF.

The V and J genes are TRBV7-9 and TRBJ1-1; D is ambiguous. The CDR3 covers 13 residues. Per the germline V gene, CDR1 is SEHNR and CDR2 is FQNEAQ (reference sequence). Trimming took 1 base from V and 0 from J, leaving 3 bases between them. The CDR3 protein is CASSLEVNTEAFF. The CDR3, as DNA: TGTGCCAGCAGCTTAGAGGTGAACACTGAAGCTTTCTTT.

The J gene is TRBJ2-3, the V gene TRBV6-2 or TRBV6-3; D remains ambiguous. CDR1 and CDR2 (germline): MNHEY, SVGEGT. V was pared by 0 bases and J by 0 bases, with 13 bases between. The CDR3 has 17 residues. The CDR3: CASSYSAYLASTDTQYF. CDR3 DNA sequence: TGTGCCAGCAGTTACTCGGCTTATTTAGCTAGCACAGATACGCAGTATTTT.